Listed here is a single TCR beta chain. Its antigen is not identified. Germline CDR1 SGHTA, CDR2 FQGNSA. V lost 1 base and J lost 1, with 7 bases in between. The CDR3 has 14 amino acids. The data were produced by immunoSEQ multiplex PCR, yet TCRdb's version contains in-frame clones alone and is incomplete. The table includes 65,000 to 80,000 clones, around nine tenths detected once. This entry belongs to a study of T cell responses to AZD1222 COVID-19 vaccine. General observations from the study: Repertoires were sampled only after the peak T cell response. Unmutated variant regions are reportedly targeted by nearly half of spike-specific TCRs.

The specimen comprised peripheral blood, sampled 28 days after the second dose of the MenACWY control vaccine. The genes are TRBV7-2 and TRBJ1-1; D perhaps matches TRBD1 (5 bases). This clonotype was obtained from an adult who received the MenACWY meningococcal vaccine as a control. CDR3 protein: CASSLVRGNTEAFF. The CDR3 bases are TGTGCCAGCAGCTTAGTAAGGGGGAACACTGAAGCTTTCTTT. Supplemented by reference TRBV7-2 and TRBJ1-1, the full variable domain reads GAGVSQSPSNKVTEKGKDVELRCDPISGHTALYWYRQSLGQGLEFLIYFQGNSAPDKSGLPSDRFSAERTGGSVSTLTIQRTQQEDSAVYLCASSLVRGNTEAFFGQGTRLTVV.